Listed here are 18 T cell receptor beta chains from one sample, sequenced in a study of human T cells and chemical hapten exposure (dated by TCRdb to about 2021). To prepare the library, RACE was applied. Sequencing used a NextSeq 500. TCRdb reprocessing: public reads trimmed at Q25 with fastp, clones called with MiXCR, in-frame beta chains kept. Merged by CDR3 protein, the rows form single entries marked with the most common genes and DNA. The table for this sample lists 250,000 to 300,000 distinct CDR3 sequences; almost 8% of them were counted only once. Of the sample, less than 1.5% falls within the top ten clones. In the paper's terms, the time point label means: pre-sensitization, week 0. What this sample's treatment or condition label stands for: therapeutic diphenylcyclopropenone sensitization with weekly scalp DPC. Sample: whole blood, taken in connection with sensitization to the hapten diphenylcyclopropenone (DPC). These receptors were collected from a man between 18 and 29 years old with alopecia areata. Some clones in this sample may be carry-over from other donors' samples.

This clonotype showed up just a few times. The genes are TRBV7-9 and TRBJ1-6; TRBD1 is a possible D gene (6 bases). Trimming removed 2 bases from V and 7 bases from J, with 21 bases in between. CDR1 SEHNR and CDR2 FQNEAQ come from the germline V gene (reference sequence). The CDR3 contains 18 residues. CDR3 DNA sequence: TGTGCCAGCAGCTTAACAAGGACAGAGAAAGGAAGAAATTCACCCCTCCACTTT. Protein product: CASSLTRTEKGRNSPLHF.

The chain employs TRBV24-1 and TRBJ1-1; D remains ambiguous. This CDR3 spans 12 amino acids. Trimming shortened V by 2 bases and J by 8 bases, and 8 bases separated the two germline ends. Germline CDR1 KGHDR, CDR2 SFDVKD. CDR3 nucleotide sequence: TGTGCCACCAGTGATTCCGACCAGGAAGCTTTCTTT. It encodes CATSDSDQEAFF.

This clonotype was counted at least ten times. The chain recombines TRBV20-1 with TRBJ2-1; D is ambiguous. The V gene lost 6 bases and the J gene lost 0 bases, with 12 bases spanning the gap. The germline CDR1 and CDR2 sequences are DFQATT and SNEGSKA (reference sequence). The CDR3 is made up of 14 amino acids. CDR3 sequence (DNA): TGCAGTGCCCGAGACCCCATCTCCTACAATGAGCAGTTCTTC. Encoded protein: CSARDPISYNEQFF.

The chain's CDR3 is CASSLALTAGGYTF. The CDR3 nucleotides are TGTGCCAGCAGCTTAGCGTTAACAGCGGGTGGCTACACCTTC. This sequence joins TRBV7-9 and TRBJ1-2; D remains unclear. From germline, CDR1 is SEHNR and CDR2 FQNEAQ (reference sequence). CDR3 length: 14 residues. The V end was cut by 0 bases, the J end by 7 bases, with 12 bases between.

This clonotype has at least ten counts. Here the CDR3 DNA reads TGCGCCAGCAGCCCCGCGGGACAGTCATACTATGGCTACACCTTC. It encodes CASSPAGQSYYGYTF. The chain employs TRBV4-3 and TRBJ1-2, with TRBD1 matching over 7 bases. The length of the CDR3 is 15 residues. V gave up 4 bases and J gave up 3 bases; unmatched junction bases: 8. Germline values: CDR1 LGHNA, CDR2 YSLEER.

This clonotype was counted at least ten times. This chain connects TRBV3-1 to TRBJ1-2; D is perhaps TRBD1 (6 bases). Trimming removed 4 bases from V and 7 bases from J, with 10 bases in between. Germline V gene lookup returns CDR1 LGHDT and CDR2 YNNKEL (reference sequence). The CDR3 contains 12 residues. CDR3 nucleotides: TGTGCCAGCAGCCCGTTGGGGGCTGGCTACACCTTC. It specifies CASSPLGAGYTF. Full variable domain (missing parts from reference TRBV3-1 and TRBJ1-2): DTAVSQTPKYLVTQMGNDKSIKCEQNLGHDTMYWYKQDSKKFLKIMFSYNNKELIINETVPNRFSPKSPDKAHLNLHINSLELGDSAVYFCASSPLGAGYTFGSGTRLTVV.

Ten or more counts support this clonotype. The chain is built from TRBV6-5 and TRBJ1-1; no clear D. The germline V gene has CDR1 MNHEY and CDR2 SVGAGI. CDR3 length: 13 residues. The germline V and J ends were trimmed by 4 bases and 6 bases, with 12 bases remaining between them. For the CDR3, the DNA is TGTGCCAGCAGTTCTCCTATACTCCCTGAAGCTTTCTTT. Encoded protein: CASSSPILPEAFF.

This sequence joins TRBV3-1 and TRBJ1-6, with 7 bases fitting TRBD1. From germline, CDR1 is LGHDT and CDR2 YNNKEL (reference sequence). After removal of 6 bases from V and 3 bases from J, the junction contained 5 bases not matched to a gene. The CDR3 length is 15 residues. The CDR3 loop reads CASRDGQVYNSPLHF. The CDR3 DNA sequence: TGTGCCAGCAGAGACGGACAGGTCTATAATTCACCCCTCCACTTT.

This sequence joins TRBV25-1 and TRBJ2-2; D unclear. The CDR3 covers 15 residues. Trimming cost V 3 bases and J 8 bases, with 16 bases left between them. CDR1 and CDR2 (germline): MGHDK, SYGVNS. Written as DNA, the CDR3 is TGTGCCAGCAGTGATCTTAAGGCCCCCGGGGGGGAGCTGTTTTTT. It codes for CASSDLKAPGGELFF.

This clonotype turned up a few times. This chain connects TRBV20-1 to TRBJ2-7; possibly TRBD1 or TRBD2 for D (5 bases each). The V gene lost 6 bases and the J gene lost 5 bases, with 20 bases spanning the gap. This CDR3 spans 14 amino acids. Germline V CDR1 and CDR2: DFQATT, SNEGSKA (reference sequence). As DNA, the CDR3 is TGCAGTGCAGTGGTGGACGGGGCCATCCACGAGCAGTACTTC. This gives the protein CSAVVDGAIHEQYF.

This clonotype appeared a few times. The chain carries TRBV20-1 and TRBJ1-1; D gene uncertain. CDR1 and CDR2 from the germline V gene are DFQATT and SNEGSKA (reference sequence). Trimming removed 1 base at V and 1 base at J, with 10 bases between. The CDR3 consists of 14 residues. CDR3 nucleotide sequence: TGCAGTGCTAGAGCCCGACTGAAGAACACTGAAGCTTTCTTT. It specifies CSARARLKNTEAFF.

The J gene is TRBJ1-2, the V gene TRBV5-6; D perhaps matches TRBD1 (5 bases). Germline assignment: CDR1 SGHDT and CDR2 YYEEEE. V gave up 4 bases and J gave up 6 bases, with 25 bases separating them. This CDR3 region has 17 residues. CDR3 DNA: TGTGCCAGCAGCCTCCTTGGGGGTCCTTCGTCGCTAGATGGCTACACCTTC. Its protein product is CASSLLGGPSSLDGYTF.

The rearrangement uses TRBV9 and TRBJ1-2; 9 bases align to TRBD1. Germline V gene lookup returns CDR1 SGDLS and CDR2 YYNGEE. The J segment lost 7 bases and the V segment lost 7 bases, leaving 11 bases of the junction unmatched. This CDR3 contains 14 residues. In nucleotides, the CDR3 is TGTGCCAGCGCCCCGACAGGGGGAAGTTCTGGCTACACCTTC. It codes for CASAPTGGSSGYTF.

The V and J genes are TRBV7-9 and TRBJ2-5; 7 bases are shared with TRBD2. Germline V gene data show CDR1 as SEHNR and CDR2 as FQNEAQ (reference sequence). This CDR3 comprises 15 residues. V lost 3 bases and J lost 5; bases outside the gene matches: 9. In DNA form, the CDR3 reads TGTGCCAGCAGCTTTTCTCAAGCGGGGTGGGAGACCCAGTACTTC. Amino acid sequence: CASSFSQAGWETQYF.

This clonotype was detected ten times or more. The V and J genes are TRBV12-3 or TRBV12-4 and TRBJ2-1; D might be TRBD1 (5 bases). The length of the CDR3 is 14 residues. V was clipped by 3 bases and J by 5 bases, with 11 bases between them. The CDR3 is CASSFSGRHNEQFF. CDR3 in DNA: TGTGCCAGCAGTTTTTCAGGGCGCCACAATGAGCAGTTCTTC.

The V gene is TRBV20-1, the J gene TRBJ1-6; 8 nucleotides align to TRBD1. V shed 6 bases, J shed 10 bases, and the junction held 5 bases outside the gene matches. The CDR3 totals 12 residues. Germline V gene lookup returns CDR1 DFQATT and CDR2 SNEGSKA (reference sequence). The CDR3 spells CSADRGGSPLHF. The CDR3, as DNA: TGCAGTGCCGACAGGGGTGGCTCACCCCTCCACTTT.

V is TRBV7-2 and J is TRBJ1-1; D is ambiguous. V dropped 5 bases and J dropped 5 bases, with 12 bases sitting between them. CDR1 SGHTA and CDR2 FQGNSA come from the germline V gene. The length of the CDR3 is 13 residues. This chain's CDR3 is CASSGQLGTEAFF. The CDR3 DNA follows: TGTGCCAGCAGCGGTCAGTTAGGGACTGAAGCTTTCTTT.

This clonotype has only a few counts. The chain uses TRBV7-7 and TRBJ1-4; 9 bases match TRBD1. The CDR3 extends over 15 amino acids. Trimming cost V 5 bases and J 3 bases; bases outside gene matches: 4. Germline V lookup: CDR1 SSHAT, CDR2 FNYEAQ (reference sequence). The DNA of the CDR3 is TGTGCCAGCAGCGCGGACAGGGGAGCTAATGAAAAACTGTTTTTT. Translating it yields CASSADRGANEKLFF.